This T cell receptor (beta chain) is drawn from a study of blood T cell repertoires in COVID-19. Only in-frame clones appear in the TCRdb table, and some are missing; sequencing was by immunoSEQ multiplex PCR. The top ten clones hold 1.5% to 2% of a sample with some 400,000 clones, roughly 90% of them seen once. The specimen was PBMCs or T cells enriched from blood (not recorded which). The sequence was obtained from a woman in her twenties or thirties who had recovered from COVID-19.

CDR3 region: CASTREAAGTDTQYF. The CDR3 coding sequence is TGCGCCAGCACTCGGGAGGCGGCGGGCACAGATACGCAGTATTTT. The gene calls are TRBV5-1 and TRBJ2-3; 7 nucleotides match TRBD2. The CDR3 extends over 15 amino acids. Germline V gives CDR1 SGHRS, CDR2 YFSETQ. V gave up 6 bases and J gave up 1 base; unmatched junction bases: 8.